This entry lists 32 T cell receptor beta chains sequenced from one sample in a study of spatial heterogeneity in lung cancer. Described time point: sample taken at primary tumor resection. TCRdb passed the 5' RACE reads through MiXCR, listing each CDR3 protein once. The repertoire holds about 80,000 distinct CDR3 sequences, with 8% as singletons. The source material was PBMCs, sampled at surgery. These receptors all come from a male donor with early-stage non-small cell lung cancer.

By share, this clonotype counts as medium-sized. CDR3 protein: CASRGTGLAGANVLTF. The CDR3 DNA follows: TGTGCCAGCAGGGGGACAGGGTTGGCTGGGGCCAACGTCCTGACTTTC. This chain links TRBV2 with TRBJ2-6; TRBD1 matches at 9 bases. V lost 6 bases, J lost 2 bases, and 5 bases stayed unmatched. CDR3 length equals 16 residues. Germline V lookup: CDR1 SNHLY, CDR2 FYNNEI. The entire variable domain, with the rest obtained from reference TRBV2 and TRBJ2-6, is as follows: EPEVTQTPSHQVTQMGQEVILRCVPISNHLYFYWYRQILGQKVEFLVSFYNNEISEKSEIFDDQFSVERPDGSNFTLKIRSTKLEDSAMYFCASRGTGLAGANVLTFGAGSRLTVL.

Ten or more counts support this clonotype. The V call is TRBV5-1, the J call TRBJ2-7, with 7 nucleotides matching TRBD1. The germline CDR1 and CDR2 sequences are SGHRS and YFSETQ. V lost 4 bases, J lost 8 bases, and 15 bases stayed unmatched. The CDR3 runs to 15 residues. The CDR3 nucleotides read TGCGCCAGCAGCGACGGCCGGGACAGTCCGGGGAAGCAGTACTTC. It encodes CASSDGRDSPGKQYF.

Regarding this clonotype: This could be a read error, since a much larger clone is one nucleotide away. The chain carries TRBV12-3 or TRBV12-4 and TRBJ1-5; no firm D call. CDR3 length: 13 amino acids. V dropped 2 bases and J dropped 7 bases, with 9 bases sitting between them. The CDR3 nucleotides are TGTGCCAGCAGTTTAAGCAAGGAACAGCCCCAGCATTTT. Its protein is CASSLSKEQPQHF.

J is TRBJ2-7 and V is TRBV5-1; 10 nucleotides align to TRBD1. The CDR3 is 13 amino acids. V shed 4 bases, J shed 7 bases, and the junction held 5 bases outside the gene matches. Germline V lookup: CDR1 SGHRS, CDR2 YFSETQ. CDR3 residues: CASSRQGAGEQYF. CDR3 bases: TGCGCCAGCAGCAGACAGGGGGCGGGAGAGCAGTACTTC.

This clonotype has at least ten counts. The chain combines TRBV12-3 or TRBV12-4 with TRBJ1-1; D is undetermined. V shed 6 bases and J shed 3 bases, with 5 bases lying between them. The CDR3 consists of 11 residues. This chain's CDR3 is CASREDTEAFF. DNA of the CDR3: TGTGCCAGCAGGGAGGACACTGAAGCTTTCTTT.

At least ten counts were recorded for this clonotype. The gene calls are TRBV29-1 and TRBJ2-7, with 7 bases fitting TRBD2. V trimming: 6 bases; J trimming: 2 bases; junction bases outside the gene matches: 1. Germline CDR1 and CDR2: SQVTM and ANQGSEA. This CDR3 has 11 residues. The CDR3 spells CSVGLAYEQYF. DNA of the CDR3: TGCAGCGTAGGACTAGCCTACGAGCAGTACTTC.

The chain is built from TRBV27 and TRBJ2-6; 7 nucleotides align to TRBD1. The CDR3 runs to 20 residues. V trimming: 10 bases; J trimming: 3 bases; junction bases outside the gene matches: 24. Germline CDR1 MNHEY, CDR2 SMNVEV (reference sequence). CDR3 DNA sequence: TGTGCCACAACTACGGACAGGCCTGGCCCGAGGTTTGGTGGGGCCAACGTCCTGACTTTC. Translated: CATTTDRPGPRFGGANVLTF.

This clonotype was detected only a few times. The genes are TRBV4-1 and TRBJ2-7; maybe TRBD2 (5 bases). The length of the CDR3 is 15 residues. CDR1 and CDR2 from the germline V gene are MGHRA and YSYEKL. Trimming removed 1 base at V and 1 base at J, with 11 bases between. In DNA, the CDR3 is TGCGCCAGCAGCCAAGTCGCGCCGGGGTCCTACGAGCAGTACTTC. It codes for CASSQVAPGSYEQYF.

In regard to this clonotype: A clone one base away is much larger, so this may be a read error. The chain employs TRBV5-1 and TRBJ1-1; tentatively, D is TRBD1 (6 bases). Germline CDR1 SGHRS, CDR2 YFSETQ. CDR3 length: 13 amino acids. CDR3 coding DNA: TGCACCAGCCGGCAGGGGACGAACACTGAAGCTTTCTTT. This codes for CTSRQGTNTEAFF.

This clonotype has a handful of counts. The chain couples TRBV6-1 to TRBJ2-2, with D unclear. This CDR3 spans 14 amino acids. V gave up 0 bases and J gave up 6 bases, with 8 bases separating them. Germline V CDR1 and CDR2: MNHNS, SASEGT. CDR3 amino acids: CASSEAYVPGELFF. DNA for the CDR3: TGTGCCAGCAGTGAAGCCTACGTCCCCGGGGAGCTGTTTTTT.

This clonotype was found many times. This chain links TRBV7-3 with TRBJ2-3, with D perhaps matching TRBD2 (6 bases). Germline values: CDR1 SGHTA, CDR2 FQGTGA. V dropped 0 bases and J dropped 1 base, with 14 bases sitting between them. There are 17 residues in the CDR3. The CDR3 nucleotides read TGTGCCAGCAGCTTAACTATCGGGGTAGCGGGCACAGATACGCAGTATTTT. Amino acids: CASSLTIGVAGTDTQYF.

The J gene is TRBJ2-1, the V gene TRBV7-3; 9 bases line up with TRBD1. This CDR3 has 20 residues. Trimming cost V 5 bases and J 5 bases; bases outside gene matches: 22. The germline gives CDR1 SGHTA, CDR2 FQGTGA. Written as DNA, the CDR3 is TGTGCCAGCAGCCCCCAGCCGGGACAGGGTGTGGGCCGCTATAACAATGAGCAGTTCTTC. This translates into CASSPQPGQGVGRYNNEQFF.

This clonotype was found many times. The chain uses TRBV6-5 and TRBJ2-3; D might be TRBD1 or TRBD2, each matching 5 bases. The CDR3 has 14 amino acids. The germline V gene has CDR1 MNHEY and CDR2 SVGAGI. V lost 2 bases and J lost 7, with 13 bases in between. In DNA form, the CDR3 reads TGTGCCAGCAGTTACGGGGGTGTGGGAAATACGCAGTATTTT. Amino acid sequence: CASSYGGVGNTQYF.

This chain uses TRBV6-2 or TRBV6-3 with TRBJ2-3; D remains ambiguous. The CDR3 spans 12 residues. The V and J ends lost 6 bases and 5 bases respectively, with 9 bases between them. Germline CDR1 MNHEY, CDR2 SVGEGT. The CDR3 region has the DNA TGTGCCAGCAGCCACCTCGTAGATACGCAGTATTTT. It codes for CASSHLVDTQYF.

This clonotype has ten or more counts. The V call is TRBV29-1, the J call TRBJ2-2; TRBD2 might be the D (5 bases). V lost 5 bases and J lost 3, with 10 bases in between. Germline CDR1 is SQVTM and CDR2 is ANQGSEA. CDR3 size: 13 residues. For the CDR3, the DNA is TGCAGCGTTAAGGAGGTCTACACCGGGGAGCTGTTTTTT. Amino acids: CSVKEVYTGELFF.

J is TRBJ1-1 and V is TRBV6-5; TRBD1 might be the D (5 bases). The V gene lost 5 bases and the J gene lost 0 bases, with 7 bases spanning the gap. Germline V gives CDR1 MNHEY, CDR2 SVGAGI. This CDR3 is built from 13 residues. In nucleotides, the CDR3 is TGTGCCAGCAGTGACAGAATGAACACTGAAGCTTTCTTT. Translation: CASSDRMNTEAFF.

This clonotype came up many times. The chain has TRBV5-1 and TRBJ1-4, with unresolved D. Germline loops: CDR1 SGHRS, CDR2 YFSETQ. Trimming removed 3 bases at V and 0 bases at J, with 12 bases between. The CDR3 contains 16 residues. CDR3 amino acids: CASSWEIRATNEKLFF. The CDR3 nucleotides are TGCGCCAGCAGCTGGGAAATTCGGGCAACTAATGAAAAACTGTTTTTT.

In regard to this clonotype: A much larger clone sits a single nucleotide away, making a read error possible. CDR3 in DNA: TGTGTCACCGCGACAGTCCCCGGGGAGCTGTTTTTT. It encodes CVTATVPGELFF. V gene TRBV24-1 combines with J gene TRBJ2-2, with a weak D call TRBD1 (5 bases). The germline CDR1 and CDR2 sequences are KGHDR and SFDVKD. The CDR3 is 12 amino acids.

As DNA, the CDR3 is TGCGCCAGCAGCCATCCTGGGACCAACACTGAAGCTTTCTTT. Translated, it gives CASSHPGTNTEAFF. The chain uses TRBV4-1 and TRBJ1-1; weak D call: TRBD1 (5 bases). V was clipped by 3 bases and J by 2 bases, with 10 bases between them. This CDR3 comprises 14 residues. Germline assignment: CDR1 MGHRA and CDR2 YSYEKL.

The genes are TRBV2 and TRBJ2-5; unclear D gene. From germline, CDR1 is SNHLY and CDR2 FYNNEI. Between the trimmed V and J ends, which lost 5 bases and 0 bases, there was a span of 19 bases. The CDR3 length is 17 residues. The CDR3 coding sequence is TGTGCCAGCAGTACGAGCAGCCGAAGACCAAACCAAGAGACCCAGTACTTC. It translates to CASSTSSRRPNQETQYF.

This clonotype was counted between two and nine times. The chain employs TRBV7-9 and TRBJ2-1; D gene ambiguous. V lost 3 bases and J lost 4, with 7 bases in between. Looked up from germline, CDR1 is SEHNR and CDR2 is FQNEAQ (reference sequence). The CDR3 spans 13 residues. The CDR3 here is CASSFDSYNEQFF. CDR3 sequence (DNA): TGTGCCAGCAGCTTTGACTCATACAATGAGCAGTTCTTC.

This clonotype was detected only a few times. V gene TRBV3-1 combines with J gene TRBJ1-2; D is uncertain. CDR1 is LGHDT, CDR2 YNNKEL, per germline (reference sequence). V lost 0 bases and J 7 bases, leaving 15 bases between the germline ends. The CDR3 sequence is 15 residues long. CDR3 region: CASSQDGPSAAGYTF. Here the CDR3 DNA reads TGTGCCAGCAGCCAAGACGGGCCGTCGGCGGCTGGCTACACCTTC.

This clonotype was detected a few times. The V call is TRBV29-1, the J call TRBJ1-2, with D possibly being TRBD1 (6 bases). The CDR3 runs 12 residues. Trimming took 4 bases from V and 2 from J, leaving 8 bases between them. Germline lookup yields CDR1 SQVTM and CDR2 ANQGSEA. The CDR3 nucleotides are TGCAGCGTTGGCGGACAGAACTATGGCTACACCTTC. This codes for CSVGGQNYGYTF.

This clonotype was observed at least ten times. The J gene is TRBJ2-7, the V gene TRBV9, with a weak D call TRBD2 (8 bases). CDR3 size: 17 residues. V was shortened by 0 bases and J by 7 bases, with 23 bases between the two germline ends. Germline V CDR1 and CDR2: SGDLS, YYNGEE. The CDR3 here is CASSVGQGLGSTREQYF. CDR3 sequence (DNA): TGTGCCAGCAGCGTAGGACAGGGACTAGGATCTACGAGGGAGCAGTACTTC.

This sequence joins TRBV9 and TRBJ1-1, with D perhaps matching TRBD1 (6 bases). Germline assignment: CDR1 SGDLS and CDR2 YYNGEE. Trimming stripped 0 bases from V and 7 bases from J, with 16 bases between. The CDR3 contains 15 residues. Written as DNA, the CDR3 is TGTGCCAGCAGCGTAGCCCAGGGGCCCCCATATGAAGCTTTCTTT. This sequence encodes CASSVAQGPPYEAFF.

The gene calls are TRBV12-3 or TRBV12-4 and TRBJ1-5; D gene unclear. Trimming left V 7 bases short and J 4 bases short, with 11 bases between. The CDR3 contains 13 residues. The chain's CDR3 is CASTSNTNQPQHF. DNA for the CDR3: TGTGCCAGCACCTCAAACACGAATCAGCCCCAGCATTTT.

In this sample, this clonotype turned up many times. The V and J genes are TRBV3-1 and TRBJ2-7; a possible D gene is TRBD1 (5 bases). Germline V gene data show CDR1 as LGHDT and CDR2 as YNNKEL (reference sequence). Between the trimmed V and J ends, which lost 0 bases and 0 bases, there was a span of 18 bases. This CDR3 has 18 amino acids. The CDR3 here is CASSQESVGDLTSYEQYF. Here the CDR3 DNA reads TGTGCCAGCAGCCAAGAATCTGTAGGGGATTTGACCTCCTACGAGCAGTACTTC.

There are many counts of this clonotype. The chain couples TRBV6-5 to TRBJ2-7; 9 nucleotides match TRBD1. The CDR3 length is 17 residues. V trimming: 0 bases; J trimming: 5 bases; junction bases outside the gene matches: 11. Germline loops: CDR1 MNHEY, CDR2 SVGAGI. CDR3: CASSYSGRWGQGNEQYF. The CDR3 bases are TGTGCCAGCAGTTACTCGGGACGTTGGGGACAGGGAAACGAGCAGTACTTC.

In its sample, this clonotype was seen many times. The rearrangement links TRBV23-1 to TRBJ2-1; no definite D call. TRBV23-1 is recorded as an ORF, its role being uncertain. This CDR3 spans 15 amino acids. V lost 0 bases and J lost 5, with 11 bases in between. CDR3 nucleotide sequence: TGCGCCAGCAGTCAATCGTGGAAGGCGGACAATGAGCAGTTCTTC. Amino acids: CASSQSWKADNEQFF.

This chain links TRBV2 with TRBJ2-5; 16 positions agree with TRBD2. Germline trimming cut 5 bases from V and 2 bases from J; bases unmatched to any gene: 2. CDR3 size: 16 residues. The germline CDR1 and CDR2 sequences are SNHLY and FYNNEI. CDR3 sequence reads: CASSPGLAGGQETQYF. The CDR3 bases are TGTGCCAGCAGTCCGGGACTAGCGGGAGGGCAAGAGACCCAGTACTTC.

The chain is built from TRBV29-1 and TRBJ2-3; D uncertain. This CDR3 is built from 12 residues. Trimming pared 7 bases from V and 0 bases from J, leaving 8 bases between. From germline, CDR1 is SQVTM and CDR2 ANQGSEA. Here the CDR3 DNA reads TGCAGCGCCACCACTAGCACAGATACGCAGTATTTT. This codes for CSATTSTDTQYF.

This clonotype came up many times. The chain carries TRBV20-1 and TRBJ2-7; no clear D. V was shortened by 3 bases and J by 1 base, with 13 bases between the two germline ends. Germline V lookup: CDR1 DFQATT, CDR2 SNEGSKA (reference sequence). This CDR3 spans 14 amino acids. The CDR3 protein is CSASLSWSSYEQYF. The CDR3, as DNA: TGCAGTGCTAGTCTCTCTTGGAGTTCCTACGAGCAGTACTTC.